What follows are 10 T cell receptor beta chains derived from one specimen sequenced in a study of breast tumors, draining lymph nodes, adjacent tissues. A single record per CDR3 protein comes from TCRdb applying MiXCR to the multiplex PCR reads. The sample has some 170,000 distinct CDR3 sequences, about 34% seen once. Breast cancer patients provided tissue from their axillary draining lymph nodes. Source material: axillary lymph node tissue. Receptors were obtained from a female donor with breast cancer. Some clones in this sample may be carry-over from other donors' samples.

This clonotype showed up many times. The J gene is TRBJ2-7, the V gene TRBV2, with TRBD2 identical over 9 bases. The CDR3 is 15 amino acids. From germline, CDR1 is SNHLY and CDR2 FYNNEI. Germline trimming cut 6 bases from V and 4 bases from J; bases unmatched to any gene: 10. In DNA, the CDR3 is TGTGCCAGCAGACCGACGATTAGCGGGGGTTACGAGCAGTACTTC. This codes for CASRPTISGGYEQYF.

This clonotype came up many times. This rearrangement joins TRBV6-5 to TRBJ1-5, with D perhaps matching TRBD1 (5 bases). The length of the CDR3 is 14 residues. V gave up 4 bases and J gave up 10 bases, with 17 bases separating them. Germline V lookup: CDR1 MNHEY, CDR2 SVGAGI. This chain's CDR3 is CASSLHRDGAPQHF. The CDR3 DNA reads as TGTGCCAGCAGTTTGCACCGGGACGGCGCCCCCCAGCATTTT.

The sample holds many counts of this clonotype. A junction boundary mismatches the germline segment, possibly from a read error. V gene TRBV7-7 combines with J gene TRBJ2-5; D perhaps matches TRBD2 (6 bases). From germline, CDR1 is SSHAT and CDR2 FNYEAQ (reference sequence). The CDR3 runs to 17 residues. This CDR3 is CASSLGTRGWEGEPQYF. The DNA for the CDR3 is TGTGCTAGCAGCTTGGGGACCCGGGGGTGGGAAGGAGAGCCCCAGTACTTC. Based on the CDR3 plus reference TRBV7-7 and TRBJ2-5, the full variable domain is GAGVSQSPRYKVTKRGQDVTLRCDPISSHATLYWYQQALGQGPEFLTYFNYEAQPDKSGLPSDRFSAERPEGSISTLTIQRTEQRDSAMYRCASSLGTRGWEGEPQYFGPGTRLLVL.

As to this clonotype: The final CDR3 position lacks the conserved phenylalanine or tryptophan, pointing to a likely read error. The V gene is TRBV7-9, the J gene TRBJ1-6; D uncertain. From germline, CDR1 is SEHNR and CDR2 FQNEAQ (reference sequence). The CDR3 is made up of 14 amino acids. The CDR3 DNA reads TGTGCCAGCAGCCTAGAGGGTTTTAATTCCCCCCTCCACTCT. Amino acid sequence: CASSLEGFNSPLHS.

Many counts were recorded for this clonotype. The CDR3 spells CASSFSSRGPVKAQPQHF. CDR3 nucleotides: TGTGCCAGCAGCTTTTCGTCTAGGGGGCCGGTAAAGGCTCAGCCCCAGCATTTT. This rearrangement joins TRBV11-1 to TRBJ1-5; 7 positions match TRBD1. Germline-derived CDR1 and CDR2 are SGHAT and FQDESV (reference sequence). This CDR3 is built from 18 residues. V lost 3 bases to trimming and J lost 6 bases; unmatched junction nucleotides: 17.

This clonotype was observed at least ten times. CDR3 in amino acids: CASSPDSPSGNTIYF. CDR3 nucleotide sequence: TGTGCCAGCTCACCGGACTCTCCCTCTGGAAACACCATATATTTT. V is TRBV18 and J is TRBJ1-3; D is ambiguous. V was clipped by 3 bases and J by 0 bases, with 9 bases between them. The CDR3 sequence is 15 residues long. In germline, CDR1 is KGHSH, CDR2 LQKENI.

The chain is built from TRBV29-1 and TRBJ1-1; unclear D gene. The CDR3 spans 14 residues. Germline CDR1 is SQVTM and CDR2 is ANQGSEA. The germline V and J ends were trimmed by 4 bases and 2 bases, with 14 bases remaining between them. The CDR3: CSVGPASLNTEAFF. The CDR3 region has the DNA TGCAGCGTTGGCCCCGCATCTTTAAACACTGAAGCTTTCTTT.

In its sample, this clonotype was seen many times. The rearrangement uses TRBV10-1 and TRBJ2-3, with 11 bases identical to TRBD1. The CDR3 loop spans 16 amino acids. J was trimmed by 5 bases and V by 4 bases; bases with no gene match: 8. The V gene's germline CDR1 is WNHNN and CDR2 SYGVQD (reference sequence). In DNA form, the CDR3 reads TGCGCCAGCAGTGGCATGGGGACAGGGGGGATAGATACGCAGTATTTT. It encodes CASSGMGTGGIDTQYF.

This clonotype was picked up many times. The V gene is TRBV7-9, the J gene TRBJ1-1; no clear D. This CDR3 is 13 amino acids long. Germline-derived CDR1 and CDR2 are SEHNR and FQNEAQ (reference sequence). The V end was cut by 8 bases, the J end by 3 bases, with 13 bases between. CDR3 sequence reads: CASVRGADTEAFF. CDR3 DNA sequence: TGTGCCAGCGTTCGGGGAGCGGACACTGAAGCTTTCTTT.

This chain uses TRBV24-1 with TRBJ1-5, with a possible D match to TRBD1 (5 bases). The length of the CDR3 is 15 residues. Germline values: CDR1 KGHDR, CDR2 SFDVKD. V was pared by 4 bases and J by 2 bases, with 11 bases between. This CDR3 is CATSDRQLRNQPQHF. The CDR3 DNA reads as TGTGCCACCAGTGACCGACAGCTGCGCAATCAGCCCCAGCATTTT.